A single T cell receptor (beta chain) is shown here with its context. The germline gene is not matched at one end of the junction; a read error may be the cause. Cells sorted as Tregs were CD4+, CD25+ and CD127-/low. Semi-nested PCR with Nested Universal Primer A followed constant-region reverse priming of full-length variable regions. TCRdb re-derived calls from the 5' RACE reads in MiXCR, one entry per CDR3 protein. The profile shows approximately 57,000 distinct CDR3 sequences, roughly 20% of them singletons. The sequencing input was tumor-infiltrating Tregs sorted from the breast tumor. The receptor comes from a female donor with breast cancer.

The CDR3 protein is CASSEQMVVRYEQYF. CDR3 DNA sequence: TGTGCCAGCAGTGAACAAATGGTGGTTCGCTACGAACAGTACTTC. The V gene is TRBV6-1, the J gene TRBJ2-7; D unresolved. The CDR3 has 15 amino acids. Germline V lookup: CDR1 MNHNS, CDR2 SASEGT.